Given below is one TCR beta chain in context. The sample comes from a study of T cells expressing NK-cell markers. The wider study: Out of eight donors sequenced, seven tested HCMV-seropositive and the remaining one seronegative.

No DNA is given; TCRdb re-called the 5' RACE reads and lists each CDR3 protein once. In total, the table holds more than 250,000 distinct CDR3 sequences. This CDR3 contains 14 residues. This TCR came from a man younger than 35 in good health. Input material: blood T cells: a sorted CD56 or NKG2C T cell subset, CD4+ or CD8+ T cells, or bulk PBMC T cells (not recorded which). J is TRBJ1-3 and V is TRBV12-3 or TRBV12-4; the TCRdb call, TRBD1, lacks DNA for checking. CDR3 sequence: CASSRSGAGNTIYF.